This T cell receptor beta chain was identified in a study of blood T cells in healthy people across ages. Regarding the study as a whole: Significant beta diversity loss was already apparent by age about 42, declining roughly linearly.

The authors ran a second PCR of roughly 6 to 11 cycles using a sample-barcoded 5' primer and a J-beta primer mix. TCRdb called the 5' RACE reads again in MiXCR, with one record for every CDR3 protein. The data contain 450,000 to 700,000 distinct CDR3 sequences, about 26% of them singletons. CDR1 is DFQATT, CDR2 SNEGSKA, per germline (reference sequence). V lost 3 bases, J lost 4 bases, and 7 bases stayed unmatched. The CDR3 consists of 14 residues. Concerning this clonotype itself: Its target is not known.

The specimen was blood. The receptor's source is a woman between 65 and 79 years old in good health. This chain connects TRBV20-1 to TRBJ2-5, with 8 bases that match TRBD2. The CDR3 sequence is CSASPRGGSETQYF. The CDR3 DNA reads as TGCAGTGCTAGCCCTCGGGGGGGGTCAGAGACCCAGTACTTC.